Included here is one TCR beta chain sequence, with context. Primers for the PCR totalled 60 Vbeta and 13 Jbeta. The data were produced by immunoSEQ multiplex PCR, yet TCRdb's version contains in-frame clones alone and is incomplete. The sample consists of about 120,000 clones, roughly 65% of them appearing once. These data come from a study of cytomegalovirus exposure and HLA in healthy donors. CDR1 MDHEN and CDR2 SYDVKM come from the germline V gene. Trimming took 3 bases from V and 1 from J; bases not matched to a gene: 8. This CDR3 is 16 amino acids long. The clonotype was recovered from a man aged 35 to 55 in good health and CMV-seropositive. The sample was PBMCs. The chain joins TRBV28 to TRBJ1-1; the match to TRBD1 covers 7 bases. The CDR3 here is CASSFDDAGGNTEAFF. The DNA of the CDR3 is TGTGCCAGCAGTTTTGATGACGCAGGGGGGAACACTGAAGCTTTCTTT. Looking up the rest from reference TRBV28 and TRBJ1-1 gives the full variable domain: DVKVTQSSRYLVKRTGEKVFLECVQDMDHENMFWYRQDPGLGLRLIYFSYDVKMKEKGDIPEGYSVSREKKERFSLILESASTNQTSMYLCASSFDDAGGNTEAFFGQGTRLTVV.